The clone carrying this TCR beta chain was observed at least ten times. Its specificity is unknown. The data were taken from a study of spatial heterogeneity in lung cancer. Study at large: More beta-chain than alpha-chain sequences were consistently detected.

Every TCR cDNA molecule bore a unique molecular identifier. TCRdb reanalysed the 5' RACE reads using MiXCR and keeps one entry per CDR3 protein. Here the sample spans about 23,000 distinct CDR3 sequences, about 4.7% being singletons. The time point here: sample taken at primary tumor resection. Unsorted whole RNA of tumor, nontumor lung or frozen PBMC was sequenced. The donors, fewer than 95 patients with untreated early-stage non-small cell lung cancer, provided the samples. Findings and limits, study-wide: Ubiquitous expanded tumor TCRs surfaced in blood more at resection than they did at follow-up.

This CDR3 spans 12 amino acids. CDR1 is GTSNPN, CDR2 SVGIG, per germline (reference sequence). V lost 3 bases and J lost 8, with 13 bases in between. Sequenced material: PBMCs, taken at surgery. This sequence joins TRBV30 and TRBJ1-1; D is unclear. The sequence came from a male donor with early-stage non-small cell lung cancer. The CDR3 sequence: CAWRNSLLEAFF. The CDR3 DNA follows: TGTGCCTGGAGGAACAGCCTTCTAGAAGCTTTCTTT.